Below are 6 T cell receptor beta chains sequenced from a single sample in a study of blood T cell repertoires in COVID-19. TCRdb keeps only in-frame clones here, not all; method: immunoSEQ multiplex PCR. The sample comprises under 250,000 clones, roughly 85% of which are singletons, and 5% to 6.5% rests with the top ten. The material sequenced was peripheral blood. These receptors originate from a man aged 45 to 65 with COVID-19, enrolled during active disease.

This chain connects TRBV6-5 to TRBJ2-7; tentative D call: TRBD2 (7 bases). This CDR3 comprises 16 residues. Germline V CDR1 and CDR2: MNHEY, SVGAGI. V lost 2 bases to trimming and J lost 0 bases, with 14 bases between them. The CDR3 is CASSYGGGHTSYEQYF. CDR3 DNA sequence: TGTGCCAGCAGTTACGGGGGGGGCCATACCTCCTACGAGCAGTACTTC.

The CDR3 DNA reads TGTGCCATCAGTCGATCGGGGTCGAACACCGGGGAGCTGTTTTTT. It codes for CAISRSGSNTGELFF. V gene TRBV10-3 combines with J gene TRBJ2-2, with a possible D match to TRBD2 (5 bases). Between the trimmed V and J ends, which lost 5 bases and 0 bases, there was a span of 10 bases. Germline loops: CDR1 ENHRY, CDR2 SYGVKD. The CDR3 is 15 residues long.

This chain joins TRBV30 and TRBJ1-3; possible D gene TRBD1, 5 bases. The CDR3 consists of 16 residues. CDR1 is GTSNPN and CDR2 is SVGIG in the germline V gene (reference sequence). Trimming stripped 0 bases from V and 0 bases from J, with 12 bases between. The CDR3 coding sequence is TGTGCCTGGAGTGTACGGGGACTTCTCTCTGGAAACACCATATATTTT. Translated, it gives CAWSVRGLLSGNTIYF.

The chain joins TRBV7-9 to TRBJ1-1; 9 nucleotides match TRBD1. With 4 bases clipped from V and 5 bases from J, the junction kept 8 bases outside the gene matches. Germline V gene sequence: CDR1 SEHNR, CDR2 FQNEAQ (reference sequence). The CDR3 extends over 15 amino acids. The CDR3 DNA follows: TGTGCCAGCAGCTCCCCGACAGGGGGATGGACTGAAGCTTTCTTT. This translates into CASSSPTGGWTEAFF. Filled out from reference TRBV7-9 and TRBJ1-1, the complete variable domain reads DTGVSQNPRHKITKRGQNVTFRCDPISEHNRLYWYRQTLGQGPEFLTYFQNEAQLEKSRLLSDRFSAERPKGSFSTLEIQRTEQGDSAMYLCASSSPTGGWTEAFFGQGTRLTVV.

The CDR3 nucleotides read TGTGCCAGCAGCCGGGGGCGGGACAGACTCATGAACACTGAAGCTTTCTTT. As protein: CASSRGRDRLMNTEAFF. J is TRBJ1-1 and V is TRBV7-2; 7 bases are a match to TRBD1. Germline-derived CDR1 and CDR2 are SGHTA and FQGNSA. This CDR3 contains 17 residues. V was pared by 5 bases and J by 0 bases, with 12 bases of the junction left unmatched.

In nucleotides, the CDR3 is TGTGCCAGCAGTTGGGGCGGGGGGTCCTACGAGCAGTACTTC. It is translated as CASSWGGGSYEQYF. The V and J genes are TRBV6-5 and TRBJ2-7; 8 bases match TRBD2. Germline values: CDR1 MNHEY, CDR2 SVGAGI. Unmatched junction bases numbered 3, after V lost 4 bases and J lost 1 base. The length of the CDR3 is 14 residues.